The 23 T cell receptor beta chains given below trace back to one sample, sequenced in a study of blood T cells in healthy people across ages. The use of a sample-barcoded 5' primer and a J-beta primer mix characterized a second PCR of roughly 6 to 12 cycles. TCRdb re-called the 5' RACE reads through MiXCR, storing one row per CDR3 protein. The sample includes some 760,000 distinct CDR3 sequences, roughly 25% seen only once; the top ten take roughly 3.5%. This sample was shared with a second study, whose subject was T cells of mothers and their children.

Sequencing was done on a sample of blood. The receptor source for this set is a boy aged 10-17 years in good health.

The sample holds a few counts of this clonotype. The chain couples TRBV4-3 to TRBJ2-6, with D perhaps matching TRBD2 (7 bases). The CDR3 is 21 residues long. The germline V gene has CDR1 LGHNA and CDR2 YSLEER. Trimming removed 3 bases from V and 4 bases from J, with 28 bases in between. The CDR3 sequence: CASSHAPWEGGSTDGANVLTF. The CDR3 nucleotides are TGCGCCAGCAGCCACGCCCCGTGGGAGGGGGGAAGCACGGACGGGGCCAACGTCCTGACTTTC.

The chain couples TRBV5-5 to TRBJ1-1; TRBD1 might be the D (6 bases). V dropped 2 bases and J dropped 1 base, with 12 bases sitting between them. The CDR3 contains 15 residues. Germline CDR1 is SGHKS and CDR2 is YYEKEE (reference sequence). CDR3 loop: CASSFLTQGNTEAFF. The DNA of the CDR3 is TGTGCCAGCAGCTTTCTAACACAGGGGAACACTGAAGCTTTCTTT.

In its sample, this clonotype was seen a few times. The chain combines TRBV7-3 with TRBJ2-3; 7 bases are shared with TRBD2. The CDR3 spans 17 residues. V was pared by 4 bases and J by 2 bases, with 12 bases of the junction left unmatched. CDR1 and CDR2 (germline): SGHTA, FQGTGA. Here the CDR3 DNA reads TGTGCCAGCAGCTCCAGTTCCAACGGGAGGTTCACAGATACGCAGTATTTT. Amino acids: CASSSSSNGRFTDTQYF.

This clonotype was seen a handful of times. The chain joins TRBV9 to TRBJ2-5; no definite D call. V lost 3 bases, J lost 0 bases, and 9 bases lay in between. This CDR3 has 14 amino acids. Looked up from germline, CDR1 is SGDLS and CDR2 is YYNGEE. The CDR3: CASSAQEYQETQYF. The DNA of the CDR3 is TGTGCCAGCAGCGCCCAAGAGTACCAAGAGACCCAGTACTTC.

The V and J genes are TRBV20-1 and TRBJ2-7; D unclear. V lost 6 bases to trimming and J lost 7 bases, with 16 bases between them. This CDR3 is built from 12 residues. CDR1 and CDR2 from the germline V gene are DFQATT and SNEGSKA (reference sequence). CDR3 amino acids: CSAADGTVEQYF. The CDR3 DNA reads as TGCAGTGCAGCAGACGGCACAGTGGAGCAGTACTTC.

The sample holds many counts of this clonotype. V and J are TRBV28 and TRBJ2-7; no clear D gene. The CDR3 sequence is 12 residues long. Germline loops: CDR1 MDHEN, CDR2 SYDVKM. V dropped 3 bases and J dropped 0 bases, with 3 bases sitting between them. The CDR3 DNA sequence: TGTGCCAGCAGTTTGATCTCCTACGAGCAGTACTTC. It is translated as CASSLISYEQYF.

This rearrangement joins TRBV20-1 to TRBJ2-7; tentatively, D is TRBD2 (7 bases). The germline V gene encodes CDR1 DFQATT and CDR2 SNEGSKA (reference sequence). This CDR3 spans 15 amino acids. The germline V and J ends were trimmed by 5 bases and 6 bases, with 23 bases remaining between them. CDR3 protein: CSAGMGGADVGEQYF. DNA of the CDR3: TGCAGTGCTGGGATGGGGGGGGCCGACGTAGGCGAGCAGTACTTC.

This chain links TRBV7-8 with TRBJ2-7, with 9 bases matching TRBD1. CDR3 length: 15 amino acids. Per the germline V gene, CDR1 is SGHVS and CDR2 is FQNEAQ. The J segment lost 2 bases and the V segment lost 6 bases, leaving 8 bases of the junction unmatched. CDR3 DNA sequence: TGTGCCAGCAGTTTACAGGGGGCTGGACCCTACGAGCAGTACTTC. Protein product: CASSLQGAGPYEQYF.

The chain uses TRBV29-1 and TRBJ1-2; no reliable D call. CDR1 is SQVTM, CDR2 ANQGSEA, per germline. The CDR3 is made up of 9 amino acids. Deletions cut 4 bases from V and 6 bases from J, with 3 bases between. CDR3 residues: CSVADGYTF. The CDR3 bases are TGCAGCGTTGCGGATGGCTACACCTTC. The full variable domain, completed using reference TRBV29-1 and TRBJ1-2, is SAVISQKPSRDICQRGTSLTIQCQVDSQVTMMFWYRQQPGQSLTLIATANQGSEATYESGFVIDKFPISRPNLTFSTLTVSNMSPEDSSIYLCSVADGYTFGSGTRLTVV.

This clonotype has ten or more counts. This chain uses TRBV28 with TRBJ1-4; D perhaps matches TRBD1 (6 bases). CDR3 size: 17 residues. The germline V gene encodes CDR1 MDHEN and CDR2 SYDVKM. V dropped 3 bases and J dropped 2 bases, with 16 bases sitting between them. CDR3 in amino acids: CASSLPRGGTTNEKLFF. CDR3 bases: TGTGCCAGCAGTTTGCCCAGGGGCGGGACCACTAATGAAAAACTGTTTTTT.

This clonotype was detected a few times. The chain couples TRBV28 to TRBJ2-3; 9 nucleotides match TRBD2. V lost 6 bases to trimming and J lost 5 bases; unmatched junction nucleotides: 9. The CDR3 totals 15 residues. CDR1 and CDR2 from the germline V gene are MDHEN and SYDVKM. The CDR3 loop is CASSSGGRAKDTQYF. The CDR3 DNA reads as TGTGCCAGCAGCAGCGGCGGGAGGGCGAAAGATACGCAGTATTTT.

The CDR3 bases are TGCAGCGGGCAACAGGGGGCCACTGAAGCTTTCTTT. Translating gives CSGQQGATEAFF. The rearrangement joins TRBV29-1 to TRBJ1-1, with TRBD1 matching over 9 bases. V trimming: 7 bases; J trimming: 4 bases; junction bases outside the gene matches: 4. Germline CDR1 and CDR2: SQVTM and ANQGSEA. This CDR3 comprises 12 residues.

This clonotype has more than one count but fewer than ten. The chain couples TRBV18 to TRBJ2-7, with 8 positions matching TRBD1. CDR1 KGHSH and CDR2 LQKENI come from the germline V gene. V trimming: 6 bases; J trimming: 0 bases; junction bases outside the gene matches: 7. CDR3 size: 15 residues. The CDR3 coding sequence is TGTGCCAGCTCGTCACCTGACAGGGGCTCCTACGAGCAGTACTTC. This gives the protein CASSSPDRGSYEQYF.

The V call is TRBV5-6, the J call TRBJ2-5; weak D call: TRBD1 (6 bases). Near its end, the DNA agrees better with TRBJ2-1, so the J call may be wrong. From germline, CDR1 is SGHDT and CDR2 YYEEEE. This CDR3 region has 13 residues. The CDR3 is CASSFGQKNEQFF. CDR3 DNA sequence: TGTGCCAGCAGCTTCGGACAGAAGAATGAGCAGTTCTTC.

The V and J genes are TRBV7-2 and TRBJ2-5; 7 nucleotides line up with TRBD1. V lost 0 bases and J lost 2; bases outside the gene matches: 6. This CDR3 has 16 amino acids. The germline gives CDR1 SGHTA, CDR2 FQGNSA. The CDR3 loop is CASSLAGMGQQETQYF. The CDR3 DNA reads as TGTGCCAGCAGCTTAGCGGGAATGGGACAGCAAGAGACCCAGTACTTC.

V is TRBV28 and J is TRBJ2-6, with 10 bases aligning to TRBD1. CDR1 and CDR2 from the germline V gene are MDHEN and SYDVKM. The CDR3 is 17 residues long. The V gene end was trimmed by 10 bases and the J gene end by 0 bases; junction bases not matched to a gene: 9. This chain's CDR3 is CATRTGGSPSGANVLTF. The CDR3 coding sequence is TGTGCCACCCGGACAGGGGGTTCTCCCTCTGGGGCCAACGTCCTGACTTTC.

A few counts support this clonotype. A read error may produce the germline difference seen at one junction end. The rearrangement links TRBV7-7 to TRBJ2-1, with D possibly matching TRBD2 (5 bases). Germline V gives CDR1 SSHAT, CDR2 FNYEAQ (reference sequence). This CDR3 has 13 amino acids. CDR3 region: CASSPTQEREQFF. Written as DNA, the CDR3 is TGTGCTAGCAGCCCCACCCAGGAGCGGGAGCAGTTCTTC.

Many counts were recorded for this clonotype. The chain recombines TRBV9 with TRBJ2-7; D is ambiguous. CDR1 SGDLS and CDR2 YYNGEE come from the germline V gene. V was shortened by 0 bases and J by 0 bases, with 7 bases between the two germline ends. The CDR3 has 14 residues. CDR3 sequence reads: CASSVEGSSYEQYF. CDR3 DNA sequence: TGTGCCAGCAGCGTAGAGGGCAGCTCCTACGAGCAGTACTTC.

This chain uses TRBV11-2 with TRBJ2-3; 8 positions match TRBD2. Losses at the gene ends were 5 bases for V and 3 bases for J; bases not matched to a gene: 7. CDR1 SGHAT and CDR2 FQNNGV come from the germline V gene. The CDR3 is 15 residues long. CDR3 sequence reads: CASSLHGLATDTQYF. The DNA of the CDR3 is TGTGCCAGCAGCCTTCACGGACTAGCAACAGATACGCAGTATTTT.

This clonotype has a handful of counts. In DNA form, the CDR3 reads TGTGCCAGCAGTTTTGGGGATAACATTCAGTACTTC. Protein sequence: CASSFGDNIQYF. The chain carries TRBV12-3 or TRBV12-4 and TRBJ2-4; the D is unclear. The CDR3 is made up of 12 amino acids. Trimming left V 3 bases short and J 7 bases short, with 7 bases between.

The gene calls are TRBV20-1 and TRBJ2-5, with D perhaps given as TRBD1 or TRBD2 (5 bases each). V was pared by 3 bases and J by 5 bases, with 19 bases between. The germline V gene has CDR1 DFQATT and CDR2 SNEGSKA (reference sequence). The CDR3 sequence is 15 residues long. CDR3 sequence reads: CSARDQGDGAETQYF. CDR3 nucleotides: TGCAGTGCTAGGGATCAAGGGGACGGGGCTGAGACCCAGTACTTC.

This clonotype appeared a few times. The CDR3: CASSLSAGQGTGEQYF. As DNA, the CDR3 is TGTGCCAGCAGCTTAAGCGCGGGACAGGGTACGGGCGAGCAGTACTTC. The chain recombines TRBV7-2 with TRBJ2-7, with 9 bases fitting TRBD1. After removal of 2 bases from V and 6 bases from J, the junction contained 11 bases not matched to a gene. Germline CDR1 SGHTA, CDR2 FQGNSA. CDR3 size: 16 residues.

V is TRBV20-1 and J is TRBJ1-1; weak D call: TRBD1 (6 bases). Germline V lookup: CDR1 DFQATT, CDR2 SNEGSKA (reference sequence). The V and J ends lost 5 bases and 5 bases respectively, with 12 bases between them. This CDR3 region has 12 residues. DNA for the CDR3: TGCAGTGCTCCTCAGGGGTATACTGAAGCTTTCTTT. Amino acids: CSAPQGYTEAFF.